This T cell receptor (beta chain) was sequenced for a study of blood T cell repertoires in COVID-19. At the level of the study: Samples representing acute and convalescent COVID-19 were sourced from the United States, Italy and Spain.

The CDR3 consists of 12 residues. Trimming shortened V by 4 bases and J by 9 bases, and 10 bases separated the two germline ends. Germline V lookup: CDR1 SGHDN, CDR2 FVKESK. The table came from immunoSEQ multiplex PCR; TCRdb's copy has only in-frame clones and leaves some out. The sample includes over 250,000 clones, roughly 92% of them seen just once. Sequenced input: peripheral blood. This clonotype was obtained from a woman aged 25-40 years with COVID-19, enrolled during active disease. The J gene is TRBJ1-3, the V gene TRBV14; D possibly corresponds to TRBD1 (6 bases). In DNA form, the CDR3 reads TGTGCCAGCAGCCCACAGGGTTTCACCATATATTTT. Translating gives CASSPQGFTIYF. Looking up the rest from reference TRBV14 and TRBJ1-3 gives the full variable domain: EAGVTQFPSHSVIEKGQTVTLRCDPISGHDNLYWYRRVMGKEIKFLLHFVKESKQDESGMPNNRFLAERTGGTYSTLKVQPAELEDSGVYFCASSPQGFTIYFGEGSWLTVV.